The present T cell receptor (beta chain) was sequenced within a study of T cells after yellow fever vaccination. A single record per CDR3 protein comes from TCRdb applying MiXCR to the 5' RACE reads. The repertoire holds some 260,000 distinct CDR3 sequences, with over 4.5% as singletons. The CDR3 sequence is 13 residues long. V lost 4 bases and J 0 bases, leaving 4 bases between the germline ends. Germline V gene data show CDR1 as MNHEY and CDR2 as SVGEGT. The table lists this clonotype with a few counts. The specimen was CD4+ T cells sorted from PBMCs, collected on the day of the yellow fever booster vaccination. The V call is TRBV6-2 or TRBV6-3, the J call TRBJ2-4; no firm D call. This receptor was obtained from a man between 18 and 29 years old who received the YFV17D yellow fever vaccine. The CDR3 is CASSLVAKNIQYF. The CDR3 nucleotides are TGTGCCAGCAGTTTGGTAGCCAAAAACATTCAGTACTTC.